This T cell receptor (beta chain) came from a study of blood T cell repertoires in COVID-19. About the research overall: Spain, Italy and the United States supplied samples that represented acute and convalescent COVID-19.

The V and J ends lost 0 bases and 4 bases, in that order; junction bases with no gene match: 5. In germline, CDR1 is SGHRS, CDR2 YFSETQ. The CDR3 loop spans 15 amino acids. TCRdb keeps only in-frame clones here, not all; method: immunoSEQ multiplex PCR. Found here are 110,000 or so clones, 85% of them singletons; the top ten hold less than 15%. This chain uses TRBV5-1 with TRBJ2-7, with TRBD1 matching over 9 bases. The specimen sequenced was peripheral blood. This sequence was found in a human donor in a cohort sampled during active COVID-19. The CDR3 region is CASSLAGTGRYEQYF. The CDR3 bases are TGCGCCAGCAGCTTGGCCGGGACAGGGAGGTACGAGCAGTACTTC. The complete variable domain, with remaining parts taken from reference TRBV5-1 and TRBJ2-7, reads KAGVTQTPRYLIKTRGQQVTLSCSPISGHRSVSWYQQTPGQGLQFLFEYFSETQRNKGNFPGRFSGRQFSNSRSEMNVSTLELGDSALYLCASSLAGTGRYEQYFGPGTRLTVT.